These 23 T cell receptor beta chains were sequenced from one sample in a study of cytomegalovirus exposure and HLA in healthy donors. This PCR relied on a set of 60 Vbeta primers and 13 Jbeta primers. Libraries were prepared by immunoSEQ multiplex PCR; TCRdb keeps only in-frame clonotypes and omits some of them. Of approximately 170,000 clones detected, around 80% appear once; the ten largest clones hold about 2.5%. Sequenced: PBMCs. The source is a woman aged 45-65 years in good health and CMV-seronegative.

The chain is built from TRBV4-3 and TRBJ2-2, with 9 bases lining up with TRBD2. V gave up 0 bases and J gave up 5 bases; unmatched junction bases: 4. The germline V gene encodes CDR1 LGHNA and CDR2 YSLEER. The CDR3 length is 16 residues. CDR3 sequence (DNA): TGCGCCAGCAGCCAAGACGCGACTAGCGGAACCGGGGAGCTGTTTTTT. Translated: CASSQDATSGTGELFF.

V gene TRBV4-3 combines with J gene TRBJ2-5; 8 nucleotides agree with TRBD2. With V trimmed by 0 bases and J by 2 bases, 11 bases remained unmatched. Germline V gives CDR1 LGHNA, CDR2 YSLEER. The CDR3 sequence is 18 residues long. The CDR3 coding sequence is TGCGCCAGCAGCCAAGATGCGGGACTAGAGGCAAAACAAGAGACCCAGTACTTC. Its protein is CASSQDAGLEAKQETQYF.

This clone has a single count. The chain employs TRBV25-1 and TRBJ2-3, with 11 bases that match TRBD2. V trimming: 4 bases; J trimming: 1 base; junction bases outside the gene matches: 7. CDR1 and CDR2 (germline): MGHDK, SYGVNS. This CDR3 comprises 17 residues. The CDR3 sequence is CASSVSGGGQGTDTQYF. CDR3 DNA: TGTGCCAGCAGTGTTAGCGGGGGGGGGCAGGGCACAGATACGCAGTATTTT.

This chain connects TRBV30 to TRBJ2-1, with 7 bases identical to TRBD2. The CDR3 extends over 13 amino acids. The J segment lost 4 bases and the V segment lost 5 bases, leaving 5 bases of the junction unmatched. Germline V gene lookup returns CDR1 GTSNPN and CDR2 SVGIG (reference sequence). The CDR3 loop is CAWQRGIYNEQFF. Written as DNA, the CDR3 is TGTGCCTGGCAGCGGGGCATATACAATGAGCAGTTCTTC.

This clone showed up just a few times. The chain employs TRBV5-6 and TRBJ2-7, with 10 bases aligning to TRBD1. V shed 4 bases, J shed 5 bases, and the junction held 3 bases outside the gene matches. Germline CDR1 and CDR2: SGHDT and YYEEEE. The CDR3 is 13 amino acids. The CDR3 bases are TGTGCCAGCAGCCGGACAGGGGGTGACGAGCAGTACTTC. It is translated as CASSRTGGDEQYF.

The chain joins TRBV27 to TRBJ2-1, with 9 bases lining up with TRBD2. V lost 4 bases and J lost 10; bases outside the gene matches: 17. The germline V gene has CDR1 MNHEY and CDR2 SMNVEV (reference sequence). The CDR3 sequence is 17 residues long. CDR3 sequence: CASSSAQTSGRRSEQFF. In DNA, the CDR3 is TGTGCCAGCAGTTCCGCACAGACTAGCGGTCGCCGTAGCGAGCAGTTCTTC.

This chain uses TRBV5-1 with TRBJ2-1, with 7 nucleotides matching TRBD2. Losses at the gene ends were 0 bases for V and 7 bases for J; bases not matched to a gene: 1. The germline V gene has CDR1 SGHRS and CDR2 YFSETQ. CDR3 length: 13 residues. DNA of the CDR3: TGCGCCAGCAGCTTGGGACTAGCTAATGAGCAGTTCTTC. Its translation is CASSLGLANEQFF.

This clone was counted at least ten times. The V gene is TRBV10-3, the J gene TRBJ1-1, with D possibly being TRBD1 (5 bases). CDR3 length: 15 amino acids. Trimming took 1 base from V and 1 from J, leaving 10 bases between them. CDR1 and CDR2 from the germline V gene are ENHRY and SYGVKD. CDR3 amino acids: CAISEFGGENTEAFF. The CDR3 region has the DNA TGTGCCATCAGTGAGTTCGGGGGAGAGAACACTGAAGCTTTCTTT.

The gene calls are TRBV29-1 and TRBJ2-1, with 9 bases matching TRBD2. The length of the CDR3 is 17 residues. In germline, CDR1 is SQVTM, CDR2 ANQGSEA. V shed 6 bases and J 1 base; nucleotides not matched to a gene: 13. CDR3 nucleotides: TGCAGCGTCTACGGAGGGGTCAGCGGGAGGTCCTACAATGAGCAGTTCTTC. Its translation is CSVYGGVSGRSYNEQFF.

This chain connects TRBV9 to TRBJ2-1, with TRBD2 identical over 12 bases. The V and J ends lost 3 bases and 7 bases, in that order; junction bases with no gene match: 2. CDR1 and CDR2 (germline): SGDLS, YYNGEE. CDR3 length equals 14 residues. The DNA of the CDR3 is TGTGCCAGCAGCGCCCTAGCGGGAGGGAATGAGCAGTTCTTC. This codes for CASSALAGGNEQFF.

CDR3 in DNA: TGTGCCAGCAGCCAAAGGGGCGGCAGGTACAATGAGCAGTTCTTC. Its translation is CASSQRGGRYNEQFF. The rearrangement links TRBV7-2 to TRBJ2-1, with D possibly being TRBD1 (5 bases). Germline loops: CDR1 SGHTA, CDR2 FQGNSA. The V end lost 5 bases, the J end lost 4 bases, and 15 bases lay between the germline ends. The length of the CDR3 is 15 residues.

The CDR3: CASSLAGQGISQPQHF. Here the CDR3 DNA reads TGTGCCAGCAGCTTAGCGGGCCAGGGGATCTCTCAGCCCCAGCATTTT. The chain employs TRBV7-9 and TRBJ1-5, with a possible D match to TRBD1 (6 bases). Between the trimmed V and J ends, which lost 0 bases and 6 bases, there was a span of 15 bases. The CDR3 extends over 16 amino acids. Germline V gene lookup returns CDR1 SEHNR and CDR2 FQNEAQ (reference sequence).

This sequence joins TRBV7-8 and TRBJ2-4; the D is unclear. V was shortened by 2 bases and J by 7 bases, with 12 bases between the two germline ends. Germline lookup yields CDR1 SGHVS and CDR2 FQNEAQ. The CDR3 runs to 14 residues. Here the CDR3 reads CASSLQVQVNIQYF. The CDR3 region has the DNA TGTGCCAGCAGCTTACAGGTTCAAGTGAACATTCAGTACTTC. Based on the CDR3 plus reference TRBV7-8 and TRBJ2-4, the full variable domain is GAGVSQSPRYKVAKRGQDVALRCDPISGHVSLFWYQQALGQGPEFLTYFQNEAQLDKSGLPSDRFFAERPEGSVSTLKIQRTQQEDSAVYLCASSLQVQVNIQYFGAGTRLSVL.

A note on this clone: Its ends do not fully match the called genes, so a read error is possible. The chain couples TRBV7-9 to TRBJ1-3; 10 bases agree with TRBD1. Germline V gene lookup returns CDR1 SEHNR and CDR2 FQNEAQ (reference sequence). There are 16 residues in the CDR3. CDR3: CSSSLEGQGGGNTIYF. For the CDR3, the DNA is TGTTCCAGCAGCTTAGAAGGACAGGGGGGAGGAAACACCATATATTTT. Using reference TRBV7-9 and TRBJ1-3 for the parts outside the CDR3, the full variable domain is DTGVSQNPRHKITKRGQNVTFRCDPISEHNRLYWYRQTLGQGPEFLTYFQNEAQLEKSRLLSDRFSAERPKGSFSTLEIQRTEQGDSAMYLCSSSLEGQGGGNTIYFGEGSWLTVV.

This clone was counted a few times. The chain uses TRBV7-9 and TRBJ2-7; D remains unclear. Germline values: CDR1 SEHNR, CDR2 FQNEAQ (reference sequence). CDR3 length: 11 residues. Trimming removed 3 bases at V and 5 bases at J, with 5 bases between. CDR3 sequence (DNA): TGTGCCAGCAGCTTCGGAGACGAGCAGTACTTC. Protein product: CASSFGDEQYF. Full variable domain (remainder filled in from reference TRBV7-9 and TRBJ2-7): DTGVSQNPRHKITKRGQNVTFRCDPISEHNRLYWYRQTLGQGPEFLTYFQNEAQLEKSRLLSDRFSAERPKGSFSTLEIQRTEQGDSAMYLCASSFGDEQYFGPGTRLTVT.

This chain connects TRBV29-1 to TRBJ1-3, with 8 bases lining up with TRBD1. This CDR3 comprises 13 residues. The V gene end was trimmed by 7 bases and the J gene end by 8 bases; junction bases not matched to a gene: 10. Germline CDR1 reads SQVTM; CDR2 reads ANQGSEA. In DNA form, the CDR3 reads TGCAGCGCGCGGACAGGGACCTTTGACACCATATATTTT. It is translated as CSARTGTFDTIYF.

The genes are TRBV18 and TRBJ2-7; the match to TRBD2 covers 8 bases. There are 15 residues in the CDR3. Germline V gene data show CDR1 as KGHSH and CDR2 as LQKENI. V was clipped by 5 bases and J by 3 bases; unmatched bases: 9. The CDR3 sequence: CASSSLAGGNYEQYF. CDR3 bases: TGTGCCAGCTCATCGCTAGCGGGCGGTAACTACGAGCAGTACTTC.

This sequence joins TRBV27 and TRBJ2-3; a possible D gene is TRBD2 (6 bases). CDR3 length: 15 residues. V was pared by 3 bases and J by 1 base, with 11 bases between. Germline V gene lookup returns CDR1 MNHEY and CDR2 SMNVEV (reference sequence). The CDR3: CASSFGGGGTDTQYF. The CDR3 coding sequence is TGTGCCAGCAGTTTTGGGGGAGGAGGCACAGATACGCAGTATTTT.

CDR3 region: CASSGGLAGGETQYF. Here the CDR3 DNA reads TGTGCCAGCAGCGGGGGACTAGCGGGAGGAGAGACCCAGTACTTC. The chain is built from TRBV9 and TRBJ2-5, with 15 bases aligning to TRBD2. There are 15 residues in the CDR3. Trimming removed 3 bases from V and 4 bases from J; junction bases left unmatched: 1. Germline CDR1 reads SGDLS; CDR2 reads YYNGEE.

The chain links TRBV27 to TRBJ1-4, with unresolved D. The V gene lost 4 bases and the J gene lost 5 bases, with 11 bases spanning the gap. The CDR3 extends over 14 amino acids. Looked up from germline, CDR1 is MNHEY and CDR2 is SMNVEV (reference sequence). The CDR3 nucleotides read TGTGCCAGCAGTTCCGCGGGCCTAAATGAAAAACTGTTTTTT. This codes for CASSSAGLNEKLFF.

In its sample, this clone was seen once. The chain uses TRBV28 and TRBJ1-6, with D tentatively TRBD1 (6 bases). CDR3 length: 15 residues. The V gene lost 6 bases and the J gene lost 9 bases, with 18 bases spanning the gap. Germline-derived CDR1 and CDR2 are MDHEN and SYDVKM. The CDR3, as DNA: TGTGCCAGCAGCCTCACCGACAGGCAAGGTTCACCCCTCCACTTT. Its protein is CASSLTDRQGSPLHF.

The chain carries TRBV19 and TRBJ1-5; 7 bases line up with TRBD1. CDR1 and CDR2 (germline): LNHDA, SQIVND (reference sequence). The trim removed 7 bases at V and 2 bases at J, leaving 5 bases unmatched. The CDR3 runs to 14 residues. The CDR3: CASKTGLGNQPQHF. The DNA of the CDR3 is TGTGCCAGTAAGACAGGGCTGGGCAATCAGCCCCAGCATTTT.

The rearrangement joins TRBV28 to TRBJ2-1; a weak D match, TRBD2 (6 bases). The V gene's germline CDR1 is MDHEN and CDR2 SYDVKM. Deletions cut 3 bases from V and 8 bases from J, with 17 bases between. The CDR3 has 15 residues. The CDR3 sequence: CASSFYTSSKDEQFF. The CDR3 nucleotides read TGTGCCAGCAGTTTTTACACTAGCTCGAAGGATGAGCAGTTCTTC.